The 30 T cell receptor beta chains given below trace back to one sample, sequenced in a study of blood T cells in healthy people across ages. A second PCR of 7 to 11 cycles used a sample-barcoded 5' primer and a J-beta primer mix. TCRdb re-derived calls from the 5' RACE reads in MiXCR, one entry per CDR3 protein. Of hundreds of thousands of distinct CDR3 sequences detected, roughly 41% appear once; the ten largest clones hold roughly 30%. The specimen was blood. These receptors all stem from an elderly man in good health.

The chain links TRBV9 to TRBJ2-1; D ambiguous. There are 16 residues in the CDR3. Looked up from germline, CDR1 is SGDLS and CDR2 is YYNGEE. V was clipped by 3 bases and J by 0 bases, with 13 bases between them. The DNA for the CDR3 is TGTGCCAGCAGCGCCATTGCTATGGGCTCCTACAATGAGCAGTTCTTC. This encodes CASSAIAMGSYNEQFF.

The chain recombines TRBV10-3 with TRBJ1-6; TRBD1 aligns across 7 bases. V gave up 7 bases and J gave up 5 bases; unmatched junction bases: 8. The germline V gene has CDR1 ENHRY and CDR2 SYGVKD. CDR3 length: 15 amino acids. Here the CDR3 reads CAIKTGTADNSPLHF. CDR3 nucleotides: TGTGCCATCAAAACCGGGACAGCCGATAATTCACCCCTCCACTTT.

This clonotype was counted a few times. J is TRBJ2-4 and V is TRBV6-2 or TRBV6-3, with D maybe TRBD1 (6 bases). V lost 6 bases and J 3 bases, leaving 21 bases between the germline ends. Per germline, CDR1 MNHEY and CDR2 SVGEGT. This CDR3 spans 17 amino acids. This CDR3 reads CASSEIWTAQRKNIQYF. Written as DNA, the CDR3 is TGTGCCAGCAGCGAAATTTGGACAGCCCAGCGCAAAAACATTCAGTACTTC.

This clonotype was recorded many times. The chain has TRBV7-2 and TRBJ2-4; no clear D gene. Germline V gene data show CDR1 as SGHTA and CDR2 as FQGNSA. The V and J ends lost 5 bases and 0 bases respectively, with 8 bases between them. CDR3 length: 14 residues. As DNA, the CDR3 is TGTGCCAGCAGCCCACGACTAGCCAAAAACATTCAGTACTTC. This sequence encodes CASSPRLAKNIQYF.

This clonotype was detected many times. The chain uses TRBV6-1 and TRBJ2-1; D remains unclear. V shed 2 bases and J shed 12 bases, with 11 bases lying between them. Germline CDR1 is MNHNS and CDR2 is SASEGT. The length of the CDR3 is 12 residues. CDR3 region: CASSERISVQFF. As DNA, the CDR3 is TGTGCCAGCAGTGAAAGGATATCAGTGCAGTTCTTC.

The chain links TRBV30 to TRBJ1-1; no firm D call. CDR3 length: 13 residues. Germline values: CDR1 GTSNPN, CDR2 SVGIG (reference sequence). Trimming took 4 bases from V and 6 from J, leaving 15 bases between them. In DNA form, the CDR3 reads TGTGCCTGGACCCGCTTGAGGGCCGCTGAAGCTTTCTTT. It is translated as CAWTRLRAAEAFF.

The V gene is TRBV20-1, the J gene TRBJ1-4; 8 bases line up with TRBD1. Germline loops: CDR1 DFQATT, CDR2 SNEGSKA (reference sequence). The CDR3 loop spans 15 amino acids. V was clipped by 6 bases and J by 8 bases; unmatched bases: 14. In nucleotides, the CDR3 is TGCAGTGCGCGAAGCCCAGGGGGCGTGCGGGAAAAACTGTTTTTT. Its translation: CSARSPGGVREKLFF.

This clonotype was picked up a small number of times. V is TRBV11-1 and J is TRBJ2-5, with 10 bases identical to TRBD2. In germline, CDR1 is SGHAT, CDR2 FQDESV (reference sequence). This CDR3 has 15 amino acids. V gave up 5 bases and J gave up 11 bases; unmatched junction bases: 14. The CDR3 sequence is CASSRQTSGSNEQYF. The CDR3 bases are TGTGCCAGCAGCAGACAGACTAGCGGGTCCAATGAGCAGTACTTC.

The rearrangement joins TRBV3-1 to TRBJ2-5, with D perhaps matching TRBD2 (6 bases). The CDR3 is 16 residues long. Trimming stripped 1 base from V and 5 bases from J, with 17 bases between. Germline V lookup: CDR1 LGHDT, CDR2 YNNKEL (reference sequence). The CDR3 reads CASSQGTGVGGETQYF. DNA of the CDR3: TGTGCCAGCAGCCAAGGAACGGGAGTTGGCGGCGAGACCCAGTACTTC.

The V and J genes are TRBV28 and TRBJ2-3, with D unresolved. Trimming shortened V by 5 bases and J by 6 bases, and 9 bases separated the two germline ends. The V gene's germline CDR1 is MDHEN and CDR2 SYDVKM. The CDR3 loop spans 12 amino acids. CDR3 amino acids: CASSIITDTQYF. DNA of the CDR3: TGTGCCAGCAGTATTATTACGGATACGCAGTATTTT.

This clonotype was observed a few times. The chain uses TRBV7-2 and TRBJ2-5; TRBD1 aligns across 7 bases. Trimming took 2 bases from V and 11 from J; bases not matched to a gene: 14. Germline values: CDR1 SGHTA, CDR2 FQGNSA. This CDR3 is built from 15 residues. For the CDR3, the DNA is TGTGCCAGCAGCTTAAATTCCCCAGGGGGAGATGAGCAGTACTTC. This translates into CASSLNSPGGDEQYF.

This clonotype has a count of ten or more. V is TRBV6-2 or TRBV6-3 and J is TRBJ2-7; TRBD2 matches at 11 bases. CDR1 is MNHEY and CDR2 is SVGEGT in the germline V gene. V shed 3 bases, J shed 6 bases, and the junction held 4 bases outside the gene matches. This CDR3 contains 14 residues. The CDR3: CASSYYSGRGEQYF. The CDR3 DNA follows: TGTGCCAGCAGTTATTATAGCGGGAGGGGCGAGCAGTACTTC.

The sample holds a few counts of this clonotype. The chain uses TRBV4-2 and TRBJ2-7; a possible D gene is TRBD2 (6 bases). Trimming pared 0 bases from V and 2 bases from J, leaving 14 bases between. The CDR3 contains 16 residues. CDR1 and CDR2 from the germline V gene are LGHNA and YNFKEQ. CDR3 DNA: TGTGCCAGCAGCCAAGAAGGAGGGGCTATAACCTACGAGCAGTACTTC. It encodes CASSQEGGAITYEQYF.

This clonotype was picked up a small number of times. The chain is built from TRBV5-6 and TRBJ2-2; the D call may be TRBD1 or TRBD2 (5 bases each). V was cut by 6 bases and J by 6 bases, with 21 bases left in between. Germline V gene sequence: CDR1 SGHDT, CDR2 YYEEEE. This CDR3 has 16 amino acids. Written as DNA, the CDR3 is TGTGCCAGCATCGTCTTCGGGACGGGTAATTCCGGGGAGCTGTTTTTT. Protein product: CASIVFGTGNSGELFF.

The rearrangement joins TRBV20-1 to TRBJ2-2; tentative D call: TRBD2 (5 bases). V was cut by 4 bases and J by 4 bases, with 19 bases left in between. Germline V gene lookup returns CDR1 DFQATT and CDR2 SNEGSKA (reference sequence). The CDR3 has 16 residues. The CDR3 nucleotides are TGCAGTGCTAACGTTTTTGGGAGACTTGGCACCGGGGAGCTGTTTTTT. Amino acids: CSANVFGRLGTGELFF.

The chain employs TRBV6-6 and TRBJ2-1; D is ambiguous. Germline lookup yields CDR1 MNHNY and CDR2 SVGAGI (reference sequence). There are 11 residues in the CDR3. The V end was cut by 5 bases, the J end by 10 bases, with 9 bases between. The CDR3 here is CASSPIYEQFF. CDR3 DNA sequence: TGTGCCAGCAGTCCTATCTACGAGCAGTTCTTC.

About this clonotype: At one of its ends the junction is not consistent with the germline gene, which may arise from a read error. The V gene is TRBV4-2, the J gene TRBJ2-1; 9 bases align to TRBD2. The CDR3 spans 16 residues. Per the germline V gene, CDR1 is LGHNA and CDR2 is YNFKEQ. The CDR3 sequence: CASSQDSSGGYNEQFF. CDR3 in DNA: TGTGCCAGTAGCCAAGATTCCAGCGGGGGGTACAATGAGCAGTTCTTC.

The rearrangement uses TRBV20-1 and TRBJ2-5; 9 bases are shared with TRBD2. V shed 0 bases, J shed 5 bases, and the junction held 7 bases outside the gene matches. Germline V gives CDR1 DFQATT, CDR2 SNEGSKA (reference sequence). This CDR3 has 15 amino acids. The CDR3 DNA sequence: TGCAGTGCTAGAGATGTCAGCGGGAGGACCGAGACCCAGTACTTC. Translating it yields CSARDVSGRTETQYF.

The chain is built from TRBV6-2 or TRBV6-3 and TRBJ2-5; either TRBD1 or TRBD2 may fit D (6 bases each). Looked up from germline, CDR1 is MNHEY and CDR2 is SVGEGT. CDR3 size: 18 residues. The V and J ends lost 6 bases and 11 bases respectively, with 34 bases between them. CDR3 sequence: CASSLRSAGAGGSNEQYF. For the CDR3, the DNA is TGTGCCAGCAGCCTGAGGTCGGCAGGGGCCGGAGGGAGCAATGAGCAGTACTTC.

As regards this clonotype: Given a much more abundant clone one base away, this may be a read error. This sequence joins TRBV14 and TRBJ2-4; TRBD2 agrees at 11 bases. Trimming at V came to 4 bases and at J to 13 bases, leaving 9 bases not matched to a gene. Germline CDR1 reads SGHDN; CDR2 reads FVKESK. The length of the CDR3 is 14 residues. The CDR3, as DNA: TGTGCCAGCAGCCTACTAGCGGGAGTAAATGAGCAGTACTTC. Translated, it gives CASSLLAGVNEQYF.

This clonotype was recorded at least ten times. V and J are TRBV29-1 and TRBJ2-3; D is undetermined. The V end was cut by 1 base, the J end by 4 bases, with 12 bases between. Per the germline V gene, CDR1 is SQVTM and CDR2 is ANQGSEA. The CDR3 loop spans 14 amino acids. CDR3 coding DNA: TGCAGCGTTGAAGGTGTTGGCAGGCCAGATACGCAGTATTTT. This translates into CSVEGVGRPDTQYF.

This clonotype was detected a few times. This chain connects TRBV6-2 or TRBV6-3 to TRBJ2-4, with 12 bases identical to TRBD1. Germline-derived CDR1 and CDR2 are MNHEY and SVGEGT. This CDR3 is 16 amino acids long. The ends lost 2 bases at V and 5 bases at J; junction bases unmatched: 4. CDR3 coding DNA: TGTGCCAGCAGTTACGCAGGGACAGGGGGCCAAAACATTCAGTACTTC. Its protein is CASSYAGTGGQNIQYF.

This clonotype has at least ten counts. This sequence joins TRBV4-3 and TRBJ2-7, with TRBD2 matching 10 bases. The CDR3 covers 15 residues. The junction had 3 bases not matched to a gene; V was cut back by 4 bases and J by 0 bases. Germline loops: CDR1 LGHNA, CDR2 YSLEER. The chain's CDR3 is CASSRASGSSYEQYF. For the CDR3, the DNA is TGCGCCAGCAGCCGGGCTAGCGGGAGCTCCTACGAGCAGTACTTC.

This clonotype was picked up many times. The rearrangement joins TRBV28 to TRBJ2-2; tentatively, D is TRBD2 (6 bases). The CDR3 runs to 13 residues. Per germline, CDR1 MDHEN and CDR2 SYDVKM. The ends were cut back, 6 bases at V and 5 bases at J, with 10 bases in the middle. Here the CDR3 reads CASRVGGTGELFF. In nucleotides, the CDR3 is TGTGCCAGCAGGGTTGGAGGGACCGGGGAGCTGTTTTTT.

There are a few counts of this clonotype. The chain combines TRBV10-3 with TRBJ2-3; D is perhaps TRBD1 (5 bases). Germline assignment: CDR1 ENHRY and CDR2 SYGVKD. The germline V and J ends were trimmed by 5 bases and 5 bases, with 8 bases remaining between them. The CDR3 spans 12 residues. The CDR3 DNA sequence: TGTGCCATCAGTCAGCAGGGAGATACGCAGTATTTT. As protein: CAISQQGDTQYF.

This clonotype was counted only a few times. CDR3 nucleotides: TGTGCCAGCCAGAGGGGTCGCGAGCAGTACTTC. It encodes CASQRGREQYF. This sequence joins TRBV27 and TRBJ2-7; D is perhaps TRBD1 or TRBD2 (5 bases each). CDR1 is MNHEY, CDR2 SMNVEV, per germline (reference sequence). Trimming shortened V by 8 bases and J by 6 bases, and 11 bases separated the two germline ends. This CDR3 contains 11 residues.

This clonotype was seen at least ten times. CDR3 in amino acids: CASSFTGQGSSGANVLTF. The CDR3 coding sequence is TGTGCCAGCAGTTTCACGGGACAGGGAAGCTCTGGGGCCAACGTCCTGACTTTC. The genes are TRBV6-5 and TRBJ2-6, with TRBD1 matching over 9 bases. The germline V gene encodes CDR1 MNHEY and CDR2 SVGAGI. This CDR3 is 18 amino acids long. The ends lost 4 bases at V and 0 bases at J; junction bases unmatched: 7.

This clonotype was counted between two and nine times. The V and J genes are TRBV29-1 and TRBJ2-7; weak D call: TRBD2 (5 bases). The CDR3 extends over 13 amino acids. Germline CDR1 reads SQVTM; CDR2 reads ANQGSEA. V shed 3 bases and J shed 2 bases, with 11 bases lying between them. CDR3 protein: CSVDWLGAYEQYF. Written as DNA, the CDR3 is TGCAGCGTTGATTGGCTGGGAGCCTACGAGCAGTACTTC.

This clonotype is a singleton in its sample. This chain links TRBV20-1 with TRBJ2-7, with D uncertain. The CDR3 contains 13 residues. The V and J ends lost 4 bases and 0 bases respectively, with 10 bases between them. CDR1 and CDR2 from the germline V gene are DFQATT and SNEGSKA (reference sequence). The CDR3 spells CSATAMSSYEQYF. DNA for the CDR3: TGCAGTGCTACCGCTATGAGCTCCTACGAGCAGTACTTC.

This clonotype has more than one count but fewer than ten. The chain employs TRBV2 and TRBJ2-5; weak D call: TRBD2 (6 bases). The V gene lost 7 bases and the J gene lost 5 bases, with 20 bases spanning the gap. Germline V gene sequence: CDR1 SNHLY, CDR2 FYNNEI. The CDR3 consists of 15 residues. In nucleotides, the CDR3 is TGTGCCAGCATGGCCTACGCAGGGAGGTTGGAGACCCAGTACTTC. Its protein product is CASMAYAGRLETQYF.